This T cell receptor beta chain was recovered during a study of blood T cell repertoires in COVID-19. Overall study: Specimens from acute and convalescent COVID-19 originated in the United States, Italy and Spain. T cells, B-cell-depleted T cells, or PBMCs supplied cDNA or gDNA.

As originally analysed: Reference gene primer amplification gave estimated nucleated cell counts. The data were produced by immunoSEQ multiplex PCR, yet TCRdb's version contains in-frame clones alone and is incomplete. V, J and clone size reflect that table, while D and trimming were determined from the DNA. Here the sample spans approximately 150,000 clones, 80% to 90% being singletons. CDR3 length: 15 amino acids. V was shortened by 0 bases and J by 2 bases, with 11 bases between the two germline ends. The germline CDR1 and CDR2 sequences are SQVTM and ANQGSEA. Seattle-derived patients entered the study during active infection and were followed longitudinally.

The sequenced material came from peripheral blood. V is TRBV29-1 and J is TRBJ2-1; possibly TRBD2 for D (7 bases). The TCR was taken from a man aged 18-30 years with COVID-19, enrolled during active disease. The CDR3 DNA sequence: TGCAGCGTTGAAGATCCGGGGGGCCCCTACAATGAGCAGTTCTTC. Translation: CSVEDPGGPYNEQFF.